This paragraph covers one T cell receptor (beta chain) sequence. This sample was included in a study of cytomegalovirus exposure and HLA in healthy donors. The CDR3 totals 15 residues. V trimming: 3 bases; J trimming: 9 bases; junction bases outside the gene matches: 10. CDR1 is LGHNA, CDR2 YNFKEQ, per germline. Generated by immunoSEQ multiplex PCR, the TCRdb table keeps only in-frame clones and is missing some. The data hold about 180,000 clones, with about nine tenths observed a single time. The sequence was collected from a man between 18 and 35 years old in good health and CMV-seropositive. V and J are TRBV4-2 and TRBJ1-4; 7 positions match TRBD1. Sequenced material: PBMCs. Here the CDR3 reads CASSQPLRGQQKLFF. CDR3 DNA: TGTGCCAGCAGCCAGCCCCTTCGGGGACAGCAAAAACTGTTTTTT.